The rows below give T cell receptor beta chains drawn from one sample of a study of Ad26.COV2.S vaccination and SARS-CoV-2 variants. Profiled with immunoSEQ multiplex PCR; TCRdb holds only in-frame clones, not every one. The sample yields 300,000 to 350,000 clones, 80% to 90% seen once. The sample consisted of peripheral blood, taken in a trial of Ad26.COV2.S vaccine versus placebo. These receptors all come from a person between 18 and 65 years old who received the Ad26.COV2.S COVID-19 vaccine or a placebo. CDR3s leave out the opening cysteine and the closing phenylalanine or tryptophan.

TRBV19	ASSIRMGASVRQPQH
TRBV5-5	ASSKLRAAASYEQY
TRBV5-6	ASSLSRGGNQPQH
TRBV29-1	SVSGTAGGYT
TRBV5-4	ASSLAGGLNEQY
TRBV28	ASREWTGLRSPLH
TRBV5-6	ASSLRDRGAEAF
TRBV28	ASSIDLGGQGYT
TRBV4-2	ASSQDREGPYEQY
TRBV5-1	ASSLADSPSTDTQY
TRBV5-6	ASGFMEQF
TRBV12-3/TRBV12-4	ASSFGGSPLH
TRBV7-8	ATSEWGPVSTDTQY
TRBV7-2	ASSLYRGGQGDTQY
TRBV29-1	SVIRFTGGRHEQF
TRBV5-6	ASSSYRGETQY
TRBV6-1	ASSDNLAYTDTQY
TRBV7-9	ASSIQGAKAGELF
TRBV19	ASSIRFARGLYEQY
TRBV19	ASSNRPQH
TRBV6-5	ASSFGGNQPQH
TRBV19	ASSIRQGGHQPQH
TRBV19	ASSVGSEQF
TRBV11-2	ASSFKLTAYQETQY